The TCR beta chain described here comes from a study of regulatory T cells in long-lasting Graves disease. Study conclusions and caveats: Patients whose Graves' disease persisted exhibited lower TCR diversity than those newly diagnosed. Accuracy might have suffered from few samples.

Relying on iRepertoire HTBI primers and Arm-PCR of CDR3 regions, the team built TCR beta libraries. The authors' processing: Across all samples, under 65 TRBV segments and 15 or so TRBJ segments were identified. TCRdb re-derived calls from the multiplex PCR reads in MiXCR, one entry per CDR3 protein. These V and J calls originate from TCRdb's pipeline instead of the authors' own analysis. The table lists about 460,000 distinct CDR3 sequences, 20% to 25% of them singletons. CDR1 is SEHNR, CDR2 FQNEAQ, per germline (reference sequence). The CDR3 extends over 13 amino acids. V was clipped by 4 bases and J by 8 bases, with 14 bases between them. This clonotype was observed many times. The antigen is undetermined. Time point: persistent/refractory GD, antithyroid drugs over 5 years with positive TRAb. PBMC RNA was the source of the TCR library.

The chain couples TRBV7-9 to TRBJ1-2; no definite D call. This sequence originates from a female donor with Graves disease. The sample here was peripheral blood mononuclear cells (PBMCs), taken when the disease was refractory, from a patient treated with antithyroid drugs. The CDR3 DNA sequence: TGTGCCAGCAGCTATCAGACATCATTCGGCTACACCTTC. Translating gives CASSYQTSFGYTF.